This TCR beta chain originates from a study of blood T cell repertoires in COVID-19. Method: immunoSEQ multiplex PCR; TCRdb's copy keeps in-frame clones and lacks some. The data contain 250,000 to 400,000 clones, roughly 90% of them singletons. Trimming took 3 bases from V and 6 from J; bases not matched to a gene: 10. The CDR3 has 17 residues. CDR1 is KGHDR and CDR2 is SFDVKD in the germline V gene. This receptor was taken from a woman aged 25 to 39 with COVID-19, enrolled during active disease. This chain links TRBV24-1 with TRBJ2-2; 9 nucleotides line up with TRBD2. The sequenced material came from peripheral blood. The CDR3 DNA sequence: TGTGCCACCAGTGATGGGAATAGCGGGAGAGAGTCCGGGGAGCTGTTTTTT. It translates to CATSDGNSGRESGELFF.